This T cell receptor (beta chain) was observed in a study of T cell responses to AZD1222 COVID-19 vaccine. General study results and limits: Clonal diversity may have been underestimated in mostly white British donors. Two doses of AZD1222 preceded a rise in Spike-specific TCR breadth and depth.

This clone was seen only a few times. Its antigen remains unknown. Profiling relied on immunoSEQ multiplex PCR, and the TCRdb table lists in-frame clones only, not all of them. The repertoire has 20,000 or so clones, around 81% of them found once; the top ten carry around 23%. V dropped 6 bases and J dropped 5; count of bases not matched to a gene: 5. Germline V gene data show CDR1 as SGHDN and CDR2 as FVKESK. CDR3 length equals 14 residues. This clonotype originated in an adult who received the AZD1222 COVID-19 vaccine. The specimen was peripheral blood, collected 28 days after the second AZD1222 dose. The chain is built from TRBV14 and TRBJ2-2; 8 positions agree with TRBD1. The CDR3 region is CASRLQGATGELFF. The CDR3 region has the DNA TGTGCCAGCAGACTCCAGGGGGCTACCGGGGAGCTGTTTTTT.